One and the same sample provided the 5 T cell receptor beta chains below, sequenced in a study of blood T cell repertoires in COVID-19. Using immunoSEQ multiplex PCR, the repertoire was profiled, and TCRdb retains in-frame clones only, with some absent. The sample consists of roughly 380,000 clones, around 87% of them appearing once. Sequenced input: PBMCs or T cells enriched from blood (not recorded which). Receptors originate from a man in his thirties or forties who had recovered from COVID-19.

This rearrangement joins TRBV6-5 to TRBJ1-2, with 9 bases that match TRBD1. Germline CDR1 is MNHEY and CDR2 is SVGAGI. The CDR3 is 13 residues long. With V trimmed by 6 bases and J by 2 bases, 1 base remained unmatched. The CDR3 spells CASRTGGNYGYTF. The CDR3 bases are TGTGCCAGCAGGACAGGGGGAAACTATGGCTACACCTTC.

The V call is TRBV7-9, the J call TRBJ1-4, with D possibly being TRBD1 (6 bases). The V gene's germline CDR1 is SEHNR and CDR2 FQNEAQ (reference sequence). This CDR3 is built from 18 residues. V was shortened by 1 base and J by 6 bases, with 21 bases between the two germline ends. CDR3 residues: CASSLDRANPTPDEKLFF. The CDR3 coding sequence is TGTGCCAGCAGCTTAGACAGGGCCAACCCAACACCCGATGAAAAACTGTTTTTT.

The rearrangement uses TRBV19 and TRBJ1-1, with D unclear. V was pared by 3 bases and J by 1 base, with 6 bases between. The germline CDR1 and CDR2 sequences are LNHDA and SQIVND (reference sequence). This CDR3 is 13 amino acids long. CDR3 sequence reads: CASSMGRNTEAFF. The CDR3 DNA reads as TGTGCCAGTAGTATGGGCCGGAACACTGAAGCTTTCTTT.

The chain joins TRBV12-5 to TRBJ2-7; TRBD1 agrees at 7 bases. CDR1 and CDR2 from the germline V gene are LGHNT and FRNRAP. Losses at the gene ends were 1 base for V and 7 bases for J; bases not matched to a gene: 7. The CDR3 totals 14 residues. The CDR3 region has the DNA TGTGCTAGTGGTTTGGGGACAGGAGTGAGGGAGCAGTACTTC. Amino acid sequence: CASGLGTGVREQYF.

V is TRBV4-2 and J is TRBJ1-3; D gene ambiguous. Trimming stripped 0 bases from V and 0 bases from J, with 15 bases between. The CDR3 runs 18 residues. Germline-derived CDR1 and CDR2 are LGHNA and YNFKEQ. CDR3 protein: CASSQEYDGLSSGNTIYF. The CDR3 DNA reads TGTGCCAGCAGCCAAGAATACGACGGACTGAGCTCTGGAAACACCATATATTTT.